The 25 T cell receptor beta chains below all came from one sample that was sequenced in a study of OX40 agonist ivuxolimab in advanced cancers. Profiling relied on immunoSEQ multiplex PCR, and the TCRdb table lists in-frame clones only, not all of them. The sample yields about 79,000 clones, about 95% seen once. This specimen was CD4+ or CD8+ T cells sorted from blood, taken in a trial of the OX40 agonist ivuxolimab. Receptors were obtained from an adult with an advanced solid tumor such as melanoma, head and neck, liver or kidney cancer.

This clone occurred once. V usage is TRBV5-4 and J usage is TRBJ2-5; TRBD1 agrees at 7 bases. This CDR3 is 12 amino acids long. With 5 bases clipped from V and 2 bases from J, the junction kept 0 bases outside the gene matches. Germline-derived CDR1 and CDR2 are SGHNT and YYREEE (reference sequence). CDR3 DNA sequence: TGTGCCAGCAGGGACAGGCAAGAGACCCAGTACTTC. Its protein product is CASRDRQETQYF. The whole variable domain, filled in from reference TRBV5-4 and TRBJ2-5, reads ETGVTQSPTHLIKTRGQQVTLRCSSQSGHNTVSWYQQALGQGPQFIFQYYREEENGRGNFPPRFSGLQFPNYSSELNVNALELDDSALYLCASRDRQETQYFGPGTRLLVL.

This rearrangement joins TRBV18 to TRBJ1-3; D not certain. This CDR3 has 14 amino acids. Germline CDR1 reads KGHSH; CDR2 reads LQKENI. Trimming pared 3 bases from V and 7 bases from J, leaving 13 bases between. The CDR3 region is CASSPTENRNTIYF. For the CDR3, the DNA is TGTGCCAGCTCACCGACGGAGAATCGGAACACCATATATTTT.

This clone was detected only once. The J gene is TRBJ2-7, the V gene TRBV14; D gene uncertain. CDR1 is SGHDN, CDR2 FVKESK, per germline. The CDR3 runs to 14 residues. Trimming took 0 bases from V and 5 from J, leaving 11 bases between them. The CDR3 protein is CASSQDLRDNEQYF. CDR3 nucleotide sequence: TGTGCCAGCAGCCAAGATCTTCGAGACAACGAGCAGTACTTC.

The rearrangement links TRBV5-4 to TRBJ2-7; D may be TRBD1 (5 bases). Germline V gene sequence: CDR1 SGHNT, CDR2 YYREEE (reference sequence). V was trimmed by 4 bases and J by 0 bases, leaving 14 bases between them. The CDR3 loop spans 15 amino acids. The CDR3 DNA reads TGTGCCAGCAGCCCCAGTTGGGGCTTCTCCTACGAGCAGTACTTC. This encodes CASSPSWGFSYEQYF.

This chain joins TRBV10-3 and TRBJ1-1, with 10 nucleotides matching TRBD1. V shed 6 bases and J 1 base; nucleotides not matched to a gene: 2. CDR1 ENHRY and CDR2 SYGVKD come from the germline V gene. CDR3 length: 14 residues. The DNA of the CDR3 is TGTGCCATCAGGGGGACAGGGGAGAACACTGAAGCTTTCTTT. It is translated as CAIRGTGENTEAFF.

The genes are TRBV4-1 and TRBJ1-5; D unclear. The germline gives CDR1 MGHRA, CDR2 YSYEKL. The CDR3 is made up of 14 amino acids. The V gene lost 4 bases and the J gene lost 7 bases, with 14 bases spanning the gap. CDR3 sequence (DNA): TGCGCCAGCAGCCCTACACGAGCGGCACAGCCCCAGCATTTT. Translated: CASSPTRAAQPQHF.

The chain has TRBV9 and TRBJ1-1; D unclear. V gave up 3 bases and J gave up 0 bases, with 9 bases separating them. The CDR3 covers 14 residues. The germline V gene encodes CDR1 SGDLS and CDR2 YYNGEE. In DNA, the CDR3 is TGTGCCAGCAGCGGAGGTAGCATGAACACTGAAGCTTTCTTT. It specifies CASSGGSMNTEAFF.

The genes are TRBV10-2 and TRBJ2-2; D gene ambiguous. The germline gives CDR1 WSHSY, CDR2 SAAADI. Trimming cost V 0 bases and J 3 bases, with 8 bases left between them. The CDR3 contains 15 residues. In nucleotides, the CDR3 is TGCGCCAGCAGTGAGTCGACTCGGTACACCGGGGAGCTGTTTTTT. Translated: CASSESTRYTGELFF.

The rearrangement joins TRBV4-2 to TRBJ1-2; a weak D match, TRBD1 (5 bases). CDR1 and CDR2 from the germline V gene are LGHNA and YNFKEQ. The V gene lost 1 base and the J gene lost 8 bases, with 17 bases spanning the gap. The CDR3 covers 15 residues. The CDR3 spells CASSQVGVGEWGYTF. For the CDR3, the DNA is TGTGCCAGCAGCCAAGTAGGAGTAGGGGAATGGGGCTACACCTTC.

The CDR3 region has the DNA TGTGCCAGCACCTGGGACAGGGGCTCCTACGAGCAGTACTTC. Amino acid sequence: CASTWDRGSYEQYF. This chain uses TRBV2 with TRBJ2-7; 10 bases agree with TRBD1. Losses at the gene ends were 7 bases for V and 0 bases for J; bases not matched to a gene: 3. The CDR3 runs 14 residues. Germline CDR1 SNHLY, CDR2 FYNNEI.

V usage is TRBV5-6 and J usage is TRBJ2-3; D remains ambiguous. Looked up from germline, CDR1 is SGHDT and CDR2 is YYEEEE. There are 15 residues in the CDR3. Deletions cut 2 bases from V and 6 bases from J, with 16 bases between. CDR3 region: CASSFYWAEGDTQYF. The CDR3 region has the DNA TGTGCCAGCAGCTTTTATTGGGCGGAAGGGGATACGCAGTATTTT.

The gene calls are TRBV29-1 and TRBJ2-3, with TRBD2 matching over 9 bases. The CDR3 is 13 amino acids. Germline trimming cut 7 bases from V and 5 bases from J; bases unmatched to any gene: 7. Germline assignment: CDR1 SQVTM and CDR2 ANQGSEA. CDR3 region: CSALAGDVDTQYF. The DNA of the CDR3 is TGCAGCGCCTTAGCGGGAGATGTAGATACGCAGTATTTT.

The chain couples TRBV11-2 to TRBJ1-3; no clear D gene. The CDR3 length is 16 residues. V lost 1 base and J 4 bases, leaving 14 bases between the germline ends. From germline, CDR1 is SGHAT and CDR2 FQNNGV. Written as DNA, the CDR3 is TGTGCCAGCAGCTTAGTAGGAGCCAGGCTCGGAAACACCATATATTTT. The encoded protein is CASSLVGARLGNTIYF.

The chain recombines TRBV9 with TRBJ2-6, with a weak D call TRBD1 (6 bases). From germline, CDR1 is SGDLS and CDR2 YYNGEE. With 4 bases removed from V and 0 bases from J, the gap between germline ends came to 17 bases. The CDR3 sequence is 18 residues long. In DNA, the CDR3 is TGTGCCAGCAGCCCCGGACAGCCCTTAAGCTCTGGGGCCAACGTCCTGACTTTC. This encodes CASSPGQPLSSGANVLTF.

This chain links TRBV11-2 with TRBJ2-2; TRBD2 agrees at 8 bases. The CDR3 contains 17 residues. The V gene's germline CDR1 is SGHAT and CDR2 FQNNGV. Unmatched junction bases numbered 9, after V lost 0 bases and J lost 6 bases. CDR3 DNA sequence: TGTGCCAGCAGCTTAGAGTTGAGCGGGAGTAGGGCCGGGGAGCTGTTTTTT. Translating gives CASSLELSGSRAGELFF.

The chain has TRBV27 and TRBJ2-1; D gene unclear. Germline V gene sequence: CDR1 MNHEY, CDR2 SMNVEV (reference sequence). V lost 8 bases and J 3 bases, leaving 8 bases between the germline ends. CDR3 length: 12 amino acids. CDR3 bases: TGTGCCAGCTTTAACGTCTACAATGAGCAGTTCTTC. Its protein product is CASFNVYNEQFF.

This rearrangement joins TRBV9 to TRBJ1-2; a possible D gene is TRBD1 (5 bases). This CDR3 has 13 residues. V was shortened by 4 bases and J by 8 bases, with 15 bases between the two germline ends. Looked up from germline, CDR1 is SGDLS and CDR2 is YYNGEE. CDR3 loop: CASSLSQGGGYTF. CDR3 sequence (DNA): TGTGCCAGCAGCTTATCCCAGGGAGGAGGCTACACCTTC.

The J gene is TRBJ2-1, the V gene TRBV19; 9 nucleotides agree with TRBD2. The germline CDR1 and CDR2 sequences are LNHDA and SQIVND (reference sequence). With V trimmed by 3 bases and J by 8 bases, 8 bases remained unmatched. The length of the CDR3 is 15 residues. The CDR3 DNA follows: TGTGCCAGTAGTATTGTAGCGGGAGTGTGGGATGAGCAGTTCTTC. It is translated as CASSIVAGVWDEQFF.

J is TRBJ2-7 and V is TRBV28; 11 bases agree with TRBD2. Per the germline V gene, CDR1 is MDHEN and CDR2 is SYDVKM. The V gene end was trimmed by 3 bases and the J gene end by 3 bases; junction bases not matched to a gene: 7. CDR3 length equals 16 residues. CDR3 sequence reads: CASSFLLAGGSYEQYF. Here the CDR3 DNA reads TGTGCCAGCAGTTTCCTTTTAGCGGGGGGGAGCTACGAGCAGTACTTC. The full variable domain, completed using reference TRBV28 and TRBJ2-7, is DVKVTQSSRYLVKRTGEKVFLECVQDMDHENMFWYRQDPGLGLRLIYFSYDVKMKEKGDIPEGYSVSREKKERFSLILESASTNQTSMYLCASSFLLAGGSYEQYFGPGTRLTVT.

This clone was seen once. CDR3 DNA: TGTGCCAGCAGCTTTCCAGGGGGCGCGAACACCGGGGAGCTGTTTTTT. Residues: CASSFPGGANTGELFF. The V gene is TRBV5-5, the J gene TRBJ2-2; 8 bases align to TRBD1. Germline assignment: CDR1 SGHKS and CDR2 YYEKEE (reference sequence). CDR3 size: 16 residues. J was trimmed by 0 bases and V by 2 bases; bases with no gene match: 3.

This chain joins TRBV4-2 and TRBJ2-1, with 12 bases that match TRBD2. The CDR3 is made up of 15 amino acids. V was clipped by 1 base and J by 6 bases; unmatched bases: 1. Germline V gene lookup returns CDR1 LGHNA and CDR2 YNFKEQ. CDR3: CASSQGTSGVNEQFF. The CDR3 DNA is TGTGCCAGCAGCCAAGGGACTAGCGGGGTCAATGAGCAGTTCTTC.

This rearrangement joins TRBV4-3 to TRBJ1-1; D may be TRBD1 (5 bases). Per germline, CDR1 LGHNA and CDR2 YSLEER. Trimming cost V 0 bases and J 1 base, with 6 bases left between them. The CDR3 spans 14 residues. Written as DNA, the CDR3 is TGCGCCAGCAGCCAAGATGGGGGGAACACTGAAGCTTTCTTT. This gives the protein CASSQDGGNTEAFF.

The rearrangement joins TRBV27 to TRBJ1-2; D gene unclear. Germline CDR1 is MNHEY and CDR2 is SMNVEV (reference sequence). The CDR3 is 13 residues long. Trimming left V 3 bases short and J 4 bases short, with 9 bases between. CDR3 residues: CASSFAQAYGYTF. The CDR3 coding sequence is TGTGCCAGCAGTTTCGCCCAGGCCTATGGCTACACCTTC.

The rearrangement links TRBV5-6 to TRBJ2-5; possibly TRBD1 or TRBD2 for D (5 bases each). CDR1 and CDR2 (germline): SGHDT, YYEEEE. The CDR3 loop spans 11 amino acids. V was pared by 4 bases and J by 9 bases, with 10 bases between. The CDR3 reads CASSLGTSQYF. In nucleotides, the CDR3 is TGTGCCAGCAGCCTAGGGACGTCCCAGTACTTC.

This chain joins TRBV4-1 and TRBJ1-2, with 9 positions matching TRBD1. After removal of 4 bases from V and 0 bases from J, the junction contained 0 bases not matched to a gene. CDR1 is MGHRA and CDR2 is YSYEKL in the germline V gene. The CDR3 has 14 residues. CDR3 DNA sequence: TGCGCCAGCAGCCGGGACAGGGCTAACTATGGCTACACCTTC. Translation gives CASSRDRANYGYTF.